These 12 T cell receptor beta chains share one sample of origin, sequenced in a study of identifying expanded T cells in peripheral blood. Produced via immunoSEQ multiplex PCR; TCRdb's table is partial and in-frame only. The table records 120,000 or so clones, about 80% of them present only once. Material: blood. The receptors originated from a person aged 18 to 70 in good health.

This clone was picked up a small number of times. The rearrangement joins TRBV6-6 to TRBJ1-6; maybe TRBD1 (5 bases). The CDR3 covers 16 residues. Trimming shortened V by 2 bases and J by 6 bases, and 14 bases separated the two germline ends. Germline V gene sequence: CDR1 MNHNY, CDR2 SVGAGI (reference sequence). The CDR3 coding sequence is TGTGCCAGCAGTTACGGACGAGGTAGGGGTAATTCACCCCTCCACTTT. It yields the protein CASSYGRGRGNSPLHF.

This clone was recorded a few times. CDR3 region: CASTPGLASYEQYF. The CDR3 bases are TGTGCCAGTACCCCGGGACTAGCATCCTACGAGCAGTACTTC. The chain has TRBV7-2 and TRBJ2-7, with 9 nucleotides matching TRBD2. The CDR3 covers 14 residues. In germline, CDR1 is SGHTA, CDR2 FQGNSA. The V gene end was trimmed by 9 bases and the J gene end by 1 base; junction bases not matched to a gene: 7.

The chain links TRBV21-1 to TRBJ2-1; TRBD1 reflects the table's D call only, with no check against the DNA. TRBV21-1 is deemed a pseudogene. This CDR3 is 12 amino acids long. The CDR3 sequence is CASKRQINEQFF. The CDR3 coding sequence is TGTGCCAGCAAGAGACAGATCAATGAGCAGTTCTTC.

The V and J genes are TRBV19 and TRBJ2-7, with D unclear. From germline, CDR1 is LNHDA and CDR2 SQIVND (reference sequence). With 2 bases removed from V and 4 bases from J, the gap between germline ends came to 15 bases. This CDR3 has 15 residues. The CDR3 spells CASSICGQKSYEQYF. CDR3 DNA: TGTGCCAGTAGTATATGTGGGCAGAAGTCATACGAGCAGTACTTC.

This chain uses TRBV7-9 with TRBJ2-7; 7 bases fit TRBD1. This CDR3 comprises 14 residues. Per germline, CDR1 SEHNR and CDR2 FQNEAQ (reference sequence). Trimming took 10 bases from V and 1 from J; bases not matched to a gene: 10. The CDR3 sequence: CATIGTDHSYEQYF. The CDR3 DNA follows: TGTGCCACCATCGGGACAGACCATTCCTACGAGCAGTACTTC.

This CDR3 reads CASSIPPYRVQNQPQHF. The CDR3 coding sequence is TGTGCCAGTAGTATCCCCCCCTACAGGGTCCAAAATCAGCCCCAGCATTTT. The chain combines TRBV19 with TRBJ1-5; possible D gene TRBD1, 6 bases. Germline assignment: CDR1 LNHDA and CDR2 SQIVND (reference sequence). The V end lost 3 bases, the J end lost 4 bases, and 19 bases lay between the germline ends. The CDR3 is made up of 17 amino acids.

The count of this clone is one. The chain recombines TRBV27 with TRBJ1-2; 9 bases are shared with TRBD1. Germline V gene sequence: CDR1 MNHEY, CDR2 SMNVEV (reference sequence). The junction had 9 bases not matched to a gene; V was cut back by 4 bases and J by 0 bases. This CDR3 contains 17 residues. The CDR3 loop reads CASSSWDRARSNYGYTF. The CDR3 nucleotides are TGTGCCAGCAGTTCCTGGGACAGGGCCCGATCTAACTATGGCTACACCTTC.

The rearrangement uses TRBV27 and TRBJ2-7, with TRBD1 matching 8 bases. V lost 4 bases, J lost 6 bases, and 5 bases stayed unmatched. This CDR3 is built from 13 residues. In germline, CDR1 is MNHEY, CDR2 SMNVEV (reference sequence). The CDR3: CASSSGQGSEQYF. The CDR3 region has the DNA TGTGCCAGCAGTTCCGGACAGGGTAGCGAGCAGTACTTC.

The chain employs TRBV4-3 and TRBJ2-3, with D hard to call. V lost 5 bases and J 1 base, leaving 7 bases between the germline ends. The germline CDR1 and CDR2 sequences are LGHNA and YSLEER. The CDR3 is 13 amino acids. CDR3 DNA sequence: TGCGCCAGCAGCAGTCGACGCACAGATACGCAGTATTTT. It encodes CASSSRRTDTQYF.

The rearrangement uses TRBV2 and TRBJ2-3; D is possibly TRBD1 or TRBD2 (5 bases each). CDR1 and CDR2 from the germline V gene are SNHLY and FYNNEI. The length of the CDR3 is 12 residues. The V end lost 8 bases, the J end lost 6 bases, and 12 bases lay between the germline ends. The CDR3 DNA follows: TGTGCCAGCTTCGGGGCAGAGGATACGCAGTATTTT. Amino acids: CASFGAEDTQYF.

The rearrangement links TRBV25-1 to TRBJ1-2; perhaps TRBD1 as D (6 bases). There are 14 residues in the CDR3. From germline, CDR1 is MGHDK and CDR2 SYGVNS. Trimming stripped 3 bases from V and 14 bases from J, with 22 bases between. CDR3 nucleotides: TGTGCCAGCAGTGACCCAGGGGCCGCTGGGGTTGGAACCTTC. It codes for CASSDPGAAGVGTF.

The chain links TRBV6-5 to TRBJ2-1, with TRBD2 identical over 7 bases. The germline gives CDR1 MNHEY, CDR2 SVGAGI. The J segment lost 7 bases and the V segment lost 8 bases, leaving 11 bases of the junction unmatched. The CDR3 runs 14 residues. The DNA of the CDR3 is TGTGCCAGCTCCGGGGGGAGGGTCTGGAATGAGCAGTTCTTC. Its translation: CASSGGRVWNEQFF.